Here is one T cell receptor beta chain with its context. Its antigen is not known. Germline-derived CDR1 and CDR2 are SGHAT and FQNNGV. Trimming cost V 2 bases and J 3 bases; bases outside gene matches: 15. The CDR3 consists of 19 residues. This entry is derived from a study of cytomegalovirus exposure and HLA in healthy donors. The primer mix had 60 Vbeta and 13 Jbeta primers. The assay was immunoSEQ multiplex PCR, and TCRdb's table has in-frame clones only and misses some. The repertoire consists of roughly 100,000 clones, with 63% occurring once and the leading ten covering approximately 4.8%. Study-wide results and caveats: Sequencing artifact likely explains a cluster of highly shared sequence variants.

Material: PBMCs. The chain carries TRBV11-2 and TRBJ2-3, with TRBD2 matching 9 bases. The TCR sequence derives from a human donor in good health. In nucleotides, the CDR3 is TGTGCCAGCAGCTTAAGTCGGGGGGCCGGGACTAGCAGTACAGATACGCAGTATTTT. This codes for CASSLSRGAGTSSTDTQYF.